The sequence of this T cell receptor beta chain was determined in a study of OX40 agonist ivuxolimab in advanced cancers. The CDR3 totals 15 residues. V was cut by 0 bases and J by 0 bases, with 8 bases left in between. Germline V gene data show CDR1 as SGDLS and CDR2 as YYNGEE. This clone has only a few counts. Its antigen is as yet unknown. Sequencing used immunoSEQ multiplex PCR; TCRdb keeps in-frame clones, though not all of them. The repertoire holds roughly 48,000 clones, more than 75% seen once, with more than 8.5% in the top ten. Study outcomes and limitations: In general, CD8+ T cells held more expanded clones than CD4+ did, on average.

The J gene is TRBJ2-3, the V gene TRBV9; unclear D gene. The starting material was CD4+ or CD8+ T cells sorted from blood, obtained in a trial of the OX40 agonist ivuxolimab. This receptor was obtained from an adult with an advanced solid tumor such as melanoma, head and neck, liver or kidney cancer. CDR3 amino acids: CASSVAPTSTDTQYF. The DNA for the CDR3 is TGTGCCAGCAGCGTAGCGCCGACTAGCACAGATACGCAGTATTTT.